This T cell receptor beta chain was recovered during a study of cytomegalovirus exposure and HLA in healthy donors. General observations from the study: Investigators reported 164 TCR beta chains as tied to cytomegalovirus.

There are 14 residues in the CDR3. V gave up 6 bases and J gave up 6 bases; unmatched junction bases: 7. Looked up from germline, CDR1 is SGHTA and CDR2 is FQGNSA. Note on this clone: Its antigen is unidentified.

Researchers ran the PCR with 60 Vbeta and 13 Jbeta primers. The method was immunoSEQ multiplex PCR; TCRdb's version includes in-frame clones alone and lacks a portion of them. The table includes 130,000 to 150,000 clones, roughly three quarters detected once. Sequencing used PBMCs. V gene TRBV7-2 combines with J gene TRBJ2-2; the match to TRBD2 covers 7 bases. The source is a woman in her forties or fifties in good health and CMV-seronegative. This CDR3 is CASRIAGDSGELFF. The CDR3 DNA sequence: TGTGCCAGCAGAATCGCGGGAGATTCCGGGGAGCTGTTTTTT.